The present T cell receptor (beta chain) was sequenced within a study of blood T cell repertoires in COVID-19. Overall study: There were acute and convalescent COVID-19 samples, and they came from the United States, Italy and Spain. PBMCs, B-cell-depleted T cells, or T cells were the source of the cDNA or gDNA that made up the material.

Per germline, CDR1 SEHNR and CDR2 FQNEAQ (reference sequence). The CDR3 has 16 amino acids. Losses at the gene ends were 5 bases for V and 0 bases for J; bases not matched to a gene: 7. In the original analysis: Using reference gene primer amplification, nucleated cell counts were estimated. TCRdb's table, derived via immunoSEQ multiplex PCR, lists solely in-frame clones and lacks some. The V and J calls and clone size come from that table; D and trimming were worked out from the DNA. The data hold 200,000 to 250,000 clones, with roughly 80% observed a single time. The chain is built from TRBV7-9 and TRBJ1-1, with 9 positions matching TRBD1. The receptor's source is an elderly woman with active or convalescent COVID-19. Sequencing was performed on peripheral blood. In nucleotides, the CDR3 is TGTGCCAGCAGCCAGGGGACAGGGATTTTGAACACTGAAGCTTTCTTT. Its protein product is CASSQGTGILNTEAFF.